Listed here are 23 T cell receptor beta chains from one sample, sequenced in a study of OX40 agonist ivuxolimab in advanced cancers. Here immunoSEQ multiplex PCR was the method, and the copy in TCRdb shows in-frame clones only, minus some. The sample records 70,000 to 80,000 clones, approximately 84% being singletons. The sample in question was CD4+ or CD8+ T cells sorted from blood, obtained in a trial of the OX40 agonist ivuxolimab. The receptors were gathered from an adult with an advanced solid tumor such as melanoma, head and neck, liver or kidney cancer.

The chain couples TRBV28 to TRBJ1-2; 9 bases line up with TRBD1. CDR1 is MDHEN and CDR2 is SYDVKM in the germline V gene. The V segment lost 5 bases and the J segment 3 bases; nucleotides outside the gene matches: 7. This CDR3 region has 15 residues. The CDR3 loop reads CASSPGDREHYGYTF. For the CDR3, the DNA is TGTGCCAGCAGTCCAGGGGACAGGGAGCACTATGGCTACACCTTC.

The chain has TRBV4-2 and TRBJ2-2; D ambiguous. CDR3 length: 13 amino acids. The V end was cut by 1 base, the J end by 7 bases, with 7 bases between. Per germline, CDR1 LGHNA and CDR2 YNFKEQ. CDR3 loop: CASSQVDRGELFF. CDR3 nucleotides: TGTGCCAGCAGCCAAGTCGATCGCGGGGAGCTGTTTTTT.

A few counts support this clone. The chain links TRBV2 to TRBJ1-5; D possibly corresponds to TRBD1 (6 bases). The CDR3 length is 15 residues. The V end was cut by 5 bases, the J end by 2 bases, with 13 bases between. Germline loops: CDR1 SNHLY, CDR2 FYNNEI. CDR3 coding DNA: TGTGCCAGCAGTCAACAGGGAGGGGGCAATCAGCCCCAGCATTTT. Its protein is CASSQQGGGNQPQHF.

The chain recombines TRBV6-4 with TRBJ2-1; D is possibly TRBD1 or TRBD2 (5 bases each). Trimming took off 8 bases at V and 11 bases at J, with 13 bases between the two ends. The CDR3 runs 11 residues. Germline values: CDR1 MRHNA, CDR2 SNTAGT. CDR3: CASPSGTKQFF. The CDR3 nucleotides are TGTGCCAGCCCCTCCGGGACCAAGCAGTTCTTC.

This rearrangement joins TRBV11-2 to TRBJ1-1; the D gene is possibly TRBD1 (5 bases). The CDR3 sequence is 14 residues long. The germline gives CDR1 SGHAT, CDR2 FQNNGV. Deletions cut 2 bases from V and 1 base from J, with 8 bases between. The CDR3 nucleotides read TGTGCCAGCAGCTTAACTGGGGCGAACACTGAAGCTTTCTTT. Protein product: CASSLTGANTEAFF. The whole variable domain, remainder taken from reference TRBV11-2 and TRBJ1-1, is EAGVAQSPRYKIIEKRQSVAFWCNPISGHATLYWYQQILGQGPKLLIQFQNNGVVDDSQLPKDRFSAERLKGVDSTLKIQPAKLEDSAVYLCASSLTGANTEAFFGQGTRLTVV.

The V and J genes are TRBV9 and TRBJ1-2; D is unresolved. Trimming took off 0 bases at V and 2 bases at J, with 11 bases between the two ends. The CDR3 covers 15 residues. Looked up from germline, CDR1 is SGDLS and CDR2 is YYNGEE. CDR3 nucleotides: TGTGCCAGCAGCGTAGGGGGATTTTCAAACTATGGCTACACCTTC. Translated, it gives CASSVGGFSNYGYTF.

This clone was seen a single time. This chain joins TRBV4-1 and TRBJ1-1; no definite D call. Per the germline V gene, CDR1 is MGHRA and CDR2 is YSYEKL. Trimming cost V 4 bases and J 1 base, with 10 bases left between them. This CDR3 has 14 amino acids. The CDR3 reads CASSRVDGNTEAFF. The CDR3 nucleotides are TGCGCCAGCAGCCGGGTAGACGGGAACACTGAAGCTTTCTTT.

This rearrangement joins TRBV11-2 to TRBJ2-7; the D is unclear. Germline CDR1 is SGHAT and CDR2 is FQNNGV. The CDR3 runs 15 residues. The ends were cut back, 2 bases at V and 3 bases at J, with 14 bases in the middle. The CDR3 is CASSLRVTPDYEQYF. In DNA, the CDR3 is TGTGCCAGCAGCTTAAGAGTTACCCCCGACTACGAGCAGTACTTC.

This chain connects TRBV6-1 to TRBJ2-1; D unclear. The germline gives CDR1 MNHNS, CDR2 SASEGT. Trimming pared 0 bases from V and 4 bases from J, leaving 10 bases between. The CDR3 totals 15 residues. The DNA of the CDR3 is TGTGCCAGCAGTGAAGCGCTGGCAGTGTACAATGAGCAGTTCTTC. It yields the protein CASSEALAVYNEQFF.

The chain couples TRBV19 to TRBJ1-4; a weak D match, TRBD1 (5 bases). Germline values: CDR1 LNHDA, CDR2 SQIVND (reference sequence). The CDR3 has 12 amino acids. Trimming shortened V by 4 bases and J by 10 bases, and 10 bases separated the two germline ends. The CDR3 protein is CASSTGGSKLFF. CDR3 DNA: TGTGCCAGTAGTACCGGGGGGTCAAAACTGTTTTTT.

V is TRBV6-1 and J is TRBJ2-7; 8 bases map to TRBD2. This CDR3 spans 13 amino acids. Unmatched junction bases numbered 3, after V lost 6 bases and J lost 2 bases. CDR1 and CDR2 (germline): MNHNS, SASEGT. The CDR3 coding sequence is TGTGCCAGCAGGTCCGGGGGGGCCTACGAGCAGTACTTC. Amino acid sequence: CASRSGGAYEQYF.

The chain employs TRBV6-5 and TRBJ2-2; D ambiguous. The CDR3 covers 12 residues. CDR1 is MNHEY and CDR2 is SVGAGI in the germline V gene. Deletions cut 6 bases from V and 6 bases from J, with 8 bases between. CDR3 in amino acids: CASSPHAGELFF. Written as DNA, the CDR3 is TGTGCCAGCAGCCCACACGCCGGGGAGCTGTTTTTT.

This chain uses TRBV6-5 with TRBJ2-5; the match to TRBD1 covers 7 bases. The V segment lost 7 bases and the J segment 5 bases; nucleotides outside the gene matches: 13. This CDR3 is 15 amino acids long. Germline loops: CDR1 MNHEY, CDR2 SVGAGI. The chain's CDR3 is CASTQQGTEGETQYF. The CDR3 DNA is TGTGCCAGCACACAACAGGGGACAGAGGGGGAGACCCAGTACTTC.

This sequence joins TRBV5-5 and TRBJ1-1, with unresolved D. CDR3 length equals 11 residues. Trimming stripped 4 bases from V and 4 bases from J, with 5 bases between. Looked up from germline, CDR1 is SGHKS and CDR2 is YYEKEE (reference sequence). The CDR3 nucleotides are TGTGCCAGCAGCCCTTTCACTGAAGCTTTCTTT. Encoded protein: CASSPFTEAFF.

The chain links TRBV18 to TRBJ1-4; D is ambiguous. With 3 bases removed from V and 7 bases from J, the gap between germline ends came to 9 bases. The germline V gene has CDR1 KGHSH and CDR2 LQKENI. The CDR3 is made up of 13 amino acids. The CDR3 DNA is TGTGCCAGCTCACCTCGGGAGGGTGAAAAACTGTTTTTT. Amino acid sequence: CASSPREGEKLFF.

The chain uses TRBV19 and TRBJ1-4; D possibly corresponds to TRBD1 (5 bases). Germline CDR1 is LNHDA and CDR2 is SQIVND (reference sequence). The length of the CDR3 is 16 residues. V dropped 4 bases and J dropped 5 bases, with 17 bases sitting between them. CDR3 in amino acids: CASSNQGGGLNEKLFF. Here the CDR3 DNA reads TGTGCCAGTAGTAACCAGGGTGGGGGACTAAATGAAAAACTGTTTTTT. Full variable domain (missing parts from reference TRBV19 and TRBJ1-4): DGGITQSPKYLFRKEGQNVTLSCEQNLNHDAMYWYRQDPGQGLRLIYYSQIVNDFQKGDIAEGYSVSREKKESFPLTVTSAQKNPTAFYLCASSNQGGGLNEKLFFGSGTQLSVL.

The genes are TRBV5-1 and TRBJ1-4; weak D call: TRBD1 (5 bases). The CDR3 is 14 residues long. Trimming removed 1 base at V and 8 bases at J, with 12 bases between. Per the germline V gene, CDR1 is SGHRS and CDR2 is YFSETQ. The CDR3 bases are TGCGCCAGCAGCTTGAGAGGGGTAGGCGAAAAACTGTTTTTT. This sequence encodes CASSLRGVGEKLFF.

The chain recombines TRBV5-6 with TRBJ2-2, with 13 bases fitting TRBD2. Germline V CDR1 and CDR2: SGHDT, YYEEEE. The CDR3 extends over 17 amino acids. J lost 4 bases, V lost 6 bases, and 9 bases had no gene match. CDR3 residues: CASTQTGTSGVTGELFF. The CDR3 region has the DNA TGTGCCAGCACCCAGACCGGGACTAGCGGGGTCACCGGGGAGCTGTTTTTT.

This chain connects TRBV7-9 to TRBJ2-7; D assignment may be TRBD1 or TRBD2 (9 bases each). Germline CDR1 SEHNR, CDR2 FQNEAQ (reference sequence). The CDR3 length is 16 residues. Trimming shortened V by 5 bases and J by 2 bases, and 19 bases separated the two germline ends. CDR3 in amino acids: CASSPSGDRETYEQYF. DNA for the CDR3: TGTGCCAGCAGCCCTAGCGGGGACAGGGAGACCTACGAGCAGTACTTC.

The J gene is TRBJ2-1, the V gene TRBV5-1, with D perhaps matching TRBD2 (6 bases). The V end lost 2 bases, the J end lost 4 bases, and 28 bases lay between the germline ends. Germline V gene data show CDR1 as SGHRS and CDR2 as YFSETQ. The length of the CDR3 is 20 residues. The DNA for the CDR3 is TGCGCCAGCAGCTTTACGGGGGATTTTGATCCCACTGTATTTTACAATGAGCAGTTCTTC. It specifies CASSFTGDFDPTVFYNEQFF.

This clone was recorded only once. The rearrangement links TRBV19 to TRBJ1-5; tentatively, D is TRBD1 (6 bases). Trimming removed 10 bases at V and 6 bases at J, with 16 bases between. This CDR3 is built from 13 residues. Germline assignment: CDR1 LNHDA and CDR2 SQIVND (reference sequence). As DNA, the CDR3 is TGTGCCACCACCCTAGGGGGGCTTCAGCCCCAGCATTTT. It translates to CATTLGGLQPQHF.

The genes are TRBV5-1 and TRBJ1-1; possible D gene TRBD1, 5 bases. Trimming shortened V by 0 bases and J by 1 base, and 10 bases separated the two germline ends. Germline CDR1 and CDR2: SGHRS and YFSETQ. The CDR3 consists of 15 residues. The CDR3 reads CASSLDGGENTEAFF. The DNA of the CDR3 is TGCGCCAGCAGCTTGGATGGGGGGGAGAACACTGAAGCTTTCTTT.

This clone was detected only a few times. The DNA for the CDR3 is TGTGCCAGCAGCTTAGCGGGGAGTACCGGCAATGAGCAGTTCTTC. Protein sequence: CASSLAGSTGNEQFF. This chain links TRBV7-9 with TRBJ2-1; perhaps TRBD2 as D (5 bases). V was trimmed by 0 bases and J by 6 bases, leaving 12 bases between them. The CDR3 has 15 residues. Germline loops: CDR1 SEHNR, CDR2 FQNEAQ (reference sequence).